Listed below are T cell receptor beta chains from one sample, sequenced in a study of T cells after yellow fever vaccination. Via MiXCR, TCRdb re-called the 5' RACE reads, giving one row per CDR3 protein. The sample shows fewer than 500,000 distinct CDR3 sequences, about 19% of them seen only once. Sequenced here: PBMCs, sampled before the yellow fever booster vaccination. The receptors stem from a man younger than 30 who received the YFV17D yellow fever vaccine. Each CDR3 is given with its conserved first and last residue. A D gene is named only where the DNA matches it firmly. Size tells how often a clone was seen (once, few, many) or the class of an expanded clone, and some rows leave it out.

size: few
length: 16
V: TRBV9
J: TRBJ2-4
D: TRBD1
DNA: TGTGCCAGCAGCACGTCCGGGACAGGGGGCGTGAACATTCAGTACTTC
CDR3: CASSTSGTGGVNIQYF

size: .
length: 17
V: TRBV6-2/TRBV6-3
J: TRBJ1-6
D: .
DNA: TGTGCCAGCAGTTCCGGGGGGAACCGGGGGCGGAATTCACCCCTCCACTTT
CDR3: CASSSGGNRGRNSPLHF

size: many
length: 15
V: TRBV11-2
J: TRBJ1-5
D: .
DNA: TGTGCCAGCAGCTTAGTGGGGGGTATCGGGCAGCCCCAGCATTTT
CDR3: CASSLVGGIGQPQHF

size: many
length: 12
V: TRBV7-2
J: TRBJ2-7
D: .
DNA: TGTGCCAGCAGCTCCGGGTTTGACGAGCAGTACTTC
CDR3: CASSSGFDEQYF

size: .
length: 15
V: TRBV5-1
J: TRBJ2-5
D: .
DNA: TGCGCCAGCAGCTCCGGGACCGATTACCAAGAGACCCAGTACTTC
CDR3: CASSSGTDYQETQYF

size: few
length: 15
V: TRBV11-1
J: TRBJ1-2
D: .
DNA: TGTGCCAGCGCCGTGGCCCTAAAAGGGAACTATGGCTACACCTTC
CDR3: CASAVALKGNYGYTF

size: many
length: 18
V: TRBV5-1
J: TRBJ2-6
D: .
DNA: TGCGCCAGCAGCCCGAACGTGGCAGGGCTCTCTGGGGCCAACGTCCTGACTTTC
CDR3: CASSPNVAGLSGANVLTF

size: few
length: 14
V: TRBV13
J: TRBJ2-4
D: .
DNA: TGTGCCAGCAGCTCCGGGACTGGGGGATTCATTCAGTACTTC
CDR3: CASSSGTGGFIQYF

size: few
length: 14
V: TRBV5-1
J: TRBJ2-2
D: TRBD1
DNA: TGCGCCAGCAGTGGGACAGCGAACACCGGGGAGCTGTTTTTT
CDR3: CASSGTANTGELFF

size: .
length: 17
V: TRBV27
J: TRBJ2-5
D: TRBD2
DNA: TGTGCCAGCAGTTTTAGGGGCGGGGGGGCCGGAGAAGAGACCCAGTACTTC
CDR3: CASSFRGGGAGEETQYF

size: .
length: 11
V: TRBV20-1
J: TRBJ2-2
D: .
DNA: TGCAGTGCTATAGAGAACGGGGAGCTGTTTTTT
CDR3: CSAIENGELFF

size: few
length: 13
V: TRBV12-3/TRBV12-4
J: TRBJ1-6
D: .
DNA: TGTGCCAGCACCGGAGGGTTTAATTCACCCCTCCACTTT
CDR3: CASTGGFNSPLHF

size: .
length: 12
V: TRBV12-3/TRBV12-4
J: TRBJ2-7
D: .
DNA: TGTGCCAGCAGGCGACCGGGCTACGAGCAGTACTTC
CDR3: CASRRPGYEQYF

size: .
length: 16
V: TRBV28
J: TRBJ2-3
D: TRBD2
DNA: TGTGCCAGCAGTCCGCCGACTAGCGGGGGCCGTAAAAAGCAGTATTTT
CDR3: CASSPPTSGGRKKQYF

size: few
length: 16
V: TRBV25-1
J: TRBJ1-6
D: .
DNA: TGTGCCAGCAGTGTGGGATCGAGCTCCTATAATTCACCCCTCCACTTT
CDR3: CASSVGSSSYNSPLHF

size: few
length: 15
V: TRBV7-2
J: TRBJ2-3
D: .
DNA: TGTGCCAGCAGCTTATACCAGACGGGCACAGATACGCAGTATTTT
CDR3: CASSLYQTGTDTQYF

size: .
length: 14
V: TRBV12-3/TRBV12-4
J: TRBJ2-5
D: .
DNA: TGTGCCAGCAGACCCTCCCTACGCACCGAGACCCAGTACTTC
CDR3: CASRPSLRTETQYF

size: few
length: 16
V: TRBV11-2
J: TRBJ1-2
D: TRBD1
DNA: TGTGCCAGCAGCTTAGGCAGGGGGGTCGCTAACTATGGCTACACCTTC
CDR3: CASSLGRGVANYGYTF

size: few
length: 20
V: TRBV15
J: TRBJ1-2
D: TRBD1
DNA: TGTGCCACCAGCAGCCCCTACAGAGGGCAAGGGGGCTTTGTCGACTATGGCTACACCTTC
CDR3: CATSSPYRGQGGFVDYGYTF

size: .
length: 15
V: TRBV11-2
J: TRBJ1-1
D: .
DNA: TGTGCCAGCAGCCGAGGACAGTTAATGAACACTGAAGCTTTCTTT
CDR3: CASSRGQLMNTEAFF

size: .
length: 15
V: TRBV20-1
J: TRBJ1-5
D: TRBD1
DNA: TGCAGTGCTAGAAAGCCGAACAGGGGGCCTCAGCCCCAGCATTTT
CDR3: CSARKPNRGPQPQHF

size: few
length: 14
V: TRBV6-2/TRBV6-3
J: TRBJ2-2
D: .
DNA: TGTGCCAGCATTGAGGACAGCTGGGCCGGGGAGCTGTTTTTT
CDR3: CASIEDSWAGELFF

size: .
length: 18
V: TRBV5-1
J: TRBJ1-1
D: .
DNA: TGCGGCAGCAGCTGGGAGGGCCAAGGAGAAACCATGAACACTGAAGCTTTCTTT
CDR3: CGSSWEGQGETMNTEAFF

size: few
length: 15
V: TRBV6-5
J: TRBJ1-1
D: .
DNA: TGTGCCAGCAGTTACTCCTCAGGCATGAACACTGAAGCTTTCTTT
CDR3: CASSYSSGMNTEAFF

size: few
length: 11
V: TRBV12-3/TRBV12-4
J: TRBJ2-7
D: .
DNA: TGTGCCAGCAGAACGTCGCGAGAGCAGTACTTC
CDR3: CASRTSREQYF

size: few
length: 12
V: TRBV6-6
J: TRBJ1-2
D: .
DNA: TGTGCCAGCAGTTACGACCTGGGTGGCTACACCTTC
CDR3: CASSYDLGGYTF

size: .
length: 12
V: TRBV6-5
J: TRBJ1-2
D: TRBD1
DNA: TGTGCCAGCAGGGACAGGGCCTATGGCTACACCTTC
CDR3: CASRDRAYGYTF

size: .
length: 11
V: TRBV19
J: TRBJ2-1
D: .
DNA: TGTGCCAGTAGACAGGGCCATGAGCAGTTCTTC
CDR3: CASRQGHEQFF

size: .
length: 14
V: TRBV5-5
J: TRBJ1-5
D: .
DNA: TGTGCCAGCAGCGGCAGGGGAGAGAGGCAGCCCCAGCATTTT
CDR3: CASSGRGERQPQHF

size: once
length: 15
V: TRBV7-8
J: TRBJ2-5
D: TRBD2
DNA: TGTGCCAGCAGCTTACAGCAGCGGGGCCCGGAGACCCAGTACTTC
CDR3: CASSLQQRGPETQYF

size: .
length: 17
V: TRBV9
J: TRBJ1-3
D: .
DNA: TGTGCCAGCAGCGTAGGTTCAGGGTGGAGCTCTGGAAACACCATATATTTT
CDR3: CASSVGSGWSSGNTIYF

size: .
length: 16
V: TRBV4-3
J: TRBJ1-1
D: .
DNA: TGCGCCAGCAGCCTACTATTCCCAGGGATGGGCACTGAAGCTTTCTTT
CDR3: CASSLLFPGMGTEAFF

size: few
length: 15
V: TRBV6-5
J: TRBJ2-2
D: TRBD2
DNA: TGTGCCAGCAGGACCGGGGGGTTGGGGACCGGGGAGCTGTTTTTT
CDR3: CASRTGGLGTGELFF

size: .
length: 13
V: TRBV29-1
J: TRBJ2-3
D: TRBD2
DNA: TGCAGCGTTGTTACTAGCGGGGAGGATACGCAGTATTTT
CDR3: CSVVTSGEDTQYF

size: .
length: 13
V: TRBV30
J: TRBJ1-2
D: .
DNA: TGTGCCTGGAGTGACAGCCTTCAAGGGGGCTACACCTTC
CDR3: CAWSDSLQGGYTF

size: few
length: 13
V: TRBV9
J: TRBJ2-1
D: .
DNA: TGTGCCAGCAGCGTCAGACCCAGGGATGAGCAGTTCTTC
CDR3: CASSVRPRDEQFF

size: .
length: 17
V: TRBV7-2
J: TRBJ2-1
D: .
DNA: TGTGCCAGCAGCTTAGGGCTCGGCAGGATTCCACCCAATGAGCAGTTCTTC
CDR3: CASSLGLGRIPPNEQFF

size: .
length: 13
V: TRBV18
J: TRBJ1-1
D: .
DNA: TGTGCCAGCTCACCGGAACAGGACACTGAAGCTTTCTTT
CDR3: CASSPEQDTEAFF

size: .
length: 15
V: TRBV7-7
J: TRBJ2-1
D: TRBD1
DNA: TGTGCTAGCAGCTCTTGGGGGACAGGGGGCGATGAGCAGTTCTTC
CDR3: CASSSWGTGGDEQFF

size: .
length: 13
V: TRBV9
J: TRBJ1-2
D: .
DNA: TGTGCCAGCAGCCTAGAGTTTCAGGGTGGCTACACCTTC
CDR3: CASSLEFQGGYTF

size: .
length: 14
V: TRBV7-8
J: TRBJ2-1
D: .
DNA: TGTGCCAGCAGCGGAGAGCTGCACTACAATGAGCAGTTCTTC
CDR3: CASSGELHYNEQFF

size: .
length: 15
V: TRBV4-2
J: TRBJ1-1
D: TRBD1
DNA: TGTGCCAGCAGCTCTCCGGTAGGACAGGGAACTGAAGCTTTCTTT
CDR3: CASSSPVGQGTEAFF

size: .
length: 17
V: TRBV4-3
J: TRBJ2-4
D: .
DNA: TGCGCCAGCAGCCAAGATCCAGGCCAGACGAACAAAAACATTCAGTACTTC
CDR3: CASSQDPGQTNKNIQYF

size: .
length: 13
V: TRBV20-1
J: TRBJ2-3
D: TRBD2
DNA: TGCAGTGCTAGTGGGACTAGCGCAGATACGCAGTATTTT
CDR3: CSASGTSADTQYF

size: .
length: 12
V: TRBV4-2
J: TRBJ1-2
D: .
DNA: TGTGCCAGCAGCCAAGGGGTACTTGGCTACACCTTC
CDR3: CASSQGVLGYTF

size: few
length: 14
V: TRBV7-9
J: TRBJ2-4
D: .
DNA: TGTGCCAGCAGCTTAGCACCCGGCTCGAACATTCAGTACTTC
CDR3: CASSLAPGSNIQYF

size: many
length: 13
V: TRBV20-1
J: TRBJ2-5
D: .
DNA: TGCAGTGGTCGGCGCGGGGCAAAAGAGACCCAGTACTTC
CDR3: CSGRRGAKETQYF

size: .
length: 16
V: TRBV27
J: TRBJ2-5
D: .
DNA: TGTGCCAGCAGTTTACACTTCCCAGGGTTCCAAGAGACCCAGTACTTC
CDR3: CASSLHFPGFQETQYF

size: .
length: 14
V: TRBV6-6
J: TRBJ1-1
D: .
DNA: TGTGCCAGCAGTTACGCGCGGCCGAACACTGAAGCTTTCTTT
CDR3: CASSYARPNTEAFF

size: few
length: 13
V: TRBV4-3
J: TRBJ1-4
D: TRBD1
DNA: TGCGCCAGCCGGGACAGGGATAATGAAAAACTGTTTTTT
CDR3: CASRDRDNEKLFF

size: .
length: 14
V: TRBV5-1
J: TRBJ2-3
D: .
DNA: TGCGCCAGCAGCTTGACAGACGGCACAGATACGCAGTATTTT
CDR3: CASSLTDGTDTQYF

size: .
length: 13
V: TRBV29-1
J: TRBJ1-2
D: .
DNA: TGCAGCGCACTCGGACAGACGCACTATGGCTACACCTTC
CDR3: CSALGQTHYGYTF